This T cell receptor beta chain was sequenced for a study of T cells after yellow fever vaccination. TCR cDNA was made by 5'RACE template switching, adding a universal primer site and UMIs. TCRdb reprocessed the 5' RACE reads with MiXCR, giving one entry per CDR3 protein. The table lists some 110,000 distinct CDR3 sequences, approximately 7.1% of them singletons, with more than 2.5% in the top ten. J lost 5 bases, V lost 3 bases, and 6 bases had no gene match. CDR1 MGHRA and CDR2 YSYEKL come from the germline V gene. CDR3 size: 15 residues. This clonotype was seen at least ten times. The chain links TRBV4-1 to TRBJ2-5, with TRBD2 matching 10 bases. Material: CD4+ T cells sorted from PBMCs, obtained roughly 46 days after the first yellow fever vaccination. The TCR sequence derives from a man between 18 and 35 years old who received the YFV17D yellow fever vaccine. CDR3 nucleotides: TGCGCCAGCAGCCAGAGCGGGGGGGCATGGGAGACCCAGTACTTC. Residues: CASSQSGGAWETQYF.